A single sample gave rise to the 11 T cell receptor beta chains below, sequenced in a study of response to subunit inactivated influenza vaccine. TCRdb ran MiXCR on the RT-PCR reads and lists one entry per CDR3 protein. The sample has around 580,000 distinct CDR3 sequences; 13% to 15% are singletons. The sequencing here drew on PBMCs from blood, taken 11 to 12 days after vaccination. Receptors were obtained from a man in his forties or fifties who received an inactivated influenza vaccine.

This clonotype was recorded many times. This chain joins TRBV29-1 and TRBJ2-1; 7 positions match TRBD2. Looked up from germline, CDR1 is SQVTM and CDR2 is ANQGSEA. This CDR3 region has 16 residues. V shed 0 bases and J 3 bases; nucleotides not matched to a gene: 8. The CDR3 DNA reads TGCAGCGTTGAAGATCAACGGGAGGACCTCTACAATGAGCAGTTCTTC. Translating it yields CSVEDQREDLYNEQFF.

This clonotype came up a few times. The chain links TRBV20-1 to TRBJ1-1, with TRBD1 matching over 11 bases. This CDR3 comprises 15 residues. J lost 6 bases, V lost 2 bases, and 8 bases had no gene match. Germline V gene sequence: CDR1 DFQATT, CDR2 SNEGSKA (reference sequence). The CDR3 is CSARRPGQGVSEAFF. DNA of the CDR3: TGCAGTGCTAGAAGACCGGGACAGGGGGTATCTGAAGCTTTCTTT.

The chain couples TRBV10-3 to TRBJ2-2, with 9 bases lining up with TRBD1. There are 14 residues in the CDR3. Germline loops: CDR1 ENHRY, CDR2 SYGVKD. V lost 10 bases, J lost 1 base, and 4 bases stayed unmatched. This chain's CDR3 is CASQDRGNTGELFF. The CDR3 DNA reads TGTGCCAGCCAGGACAGGGGGAACACCGGGGAGCTGTTTTTT.

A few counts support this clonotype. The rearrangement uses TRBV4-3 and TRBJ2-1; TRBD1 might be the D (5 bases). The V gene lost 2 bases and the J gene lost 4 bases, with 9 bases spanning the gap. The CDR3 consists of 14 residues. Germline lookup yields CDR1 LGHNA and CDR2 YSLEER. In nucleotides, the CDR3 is TGCGCCAGCAGCCAACCCGACAGTTACAATGAGCAGTTCTTC. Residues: CASSQPDSYNEQFF.

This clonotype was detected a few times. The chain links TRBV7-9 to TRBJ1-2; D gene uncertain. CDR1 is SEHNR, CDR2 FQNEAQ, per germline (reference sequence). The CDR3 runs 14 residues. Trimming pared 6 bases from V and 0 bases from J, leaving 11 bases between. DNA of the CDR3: TGTGCCAGCAGTCGGGATGAAGCTAACTATGGCTACACCTTC. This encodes CASSRDEANYGYTF.

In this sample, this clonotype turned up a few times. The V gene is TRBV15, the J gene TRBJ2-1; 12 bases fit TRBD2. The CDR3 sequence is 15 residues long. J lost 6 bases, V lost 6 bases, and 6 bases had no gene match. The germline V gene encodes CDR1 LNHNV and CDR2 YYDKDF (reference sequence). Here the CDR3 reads CATSPTSGGSNEQFF. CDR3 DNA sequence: TGTGCCACCAGTCCCACTAGCGGGGGGTCCAATGAGCAGTTCTTC.

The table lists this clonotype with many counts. In DNA, the CDR3 is TGTGCCAGCAGTCCCGGGGGCCCAGATACGCAGTATTTT. Translating it yields CASSPGGPDTQYF. This chain links TRBV12-3 or TRBV12-4 with TRBJ2-3; possibly TRBD1 or TRBD2 for D (6 bases each). V shed 5 bases and J shed 4 bases, with 10 bases lying between them. This CDR3 has 13 residues.

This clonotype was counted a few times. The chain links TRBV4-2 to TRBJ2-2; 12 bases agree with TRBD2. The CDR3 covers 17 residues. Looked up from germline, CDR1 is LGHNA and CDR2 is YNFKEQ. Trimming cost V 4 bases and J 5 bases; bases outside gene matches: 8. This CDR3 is CASSPQKTSGSTGELFF. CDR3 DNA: TGTGCCAGCAGCCCTCAAAAGACTAGCGGGAGTACCGGGGAGCTGTTTTTT.

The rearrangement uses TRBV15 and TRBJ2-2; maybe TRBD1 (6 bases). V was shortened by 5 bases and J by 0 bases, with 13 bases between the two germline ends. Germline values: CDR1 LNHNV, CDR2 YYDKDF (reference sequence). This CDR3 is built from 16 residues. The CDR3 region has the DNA TGTGCCACCAGCCCCCGAGGGGGAGCGAACACCGGGGAGCTGTTTTTT. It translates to CATSPRGGANTGELFF.

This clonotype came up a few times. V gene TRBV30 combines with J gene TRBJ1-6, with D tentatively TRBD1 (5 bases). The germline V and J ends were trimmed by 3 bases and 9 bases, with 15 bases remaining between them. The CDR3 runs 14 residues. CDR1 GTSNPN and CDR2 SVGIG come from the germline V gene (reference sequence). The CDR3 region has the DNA TGTGCCTGGAGCCGGGACCTTGGAAGTTCACCCCTCCACTTT. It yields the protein CAWSRDLGSSPLHF.

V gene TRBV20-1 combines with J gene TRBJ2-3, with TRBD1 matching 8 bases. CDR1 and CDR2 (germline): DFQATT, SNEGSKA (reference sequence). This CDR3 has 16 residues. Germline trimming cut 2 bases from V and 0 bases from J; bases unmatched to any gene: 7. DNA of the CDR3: TGCAGTGCTAGAACCCGGACAGGGTATAGCACAGATACGCAGTATTTT. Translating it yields CSARTRTGYSTDTQYF.